These T cell receptor beta chains were read from a single sample in a study of prognosis after radiotherapy for stage I lung cancer. TCRdb itself ran the multiplex PCR reads through MiXCR, one entry per CDR3 protein. Of 30,000 or so distinct CDR3 sequences in the sample, less than 35% are singletons; the top ten hold 9.5% to 13%. Sequenced material: PBMCs, taken before or after stereotactic body radiation therapy (not recorded which). The receptors derive from a donor of 50 years or more with non-small cell lung cancer. Both conserved end residues are part of each CDR3. The order of the fields is D gene, V gene, J gene, clone size, CDR3 DNA, CDR3 protein. A D gene is named only where the DNA matches it firmly. The size entry is marked missing in some rows and otherwise reads once, few, many or a size class.

>TRBD1|TRBV7-9|TRBJ2-7|many
TGTGCCAGCAGCTTCGGACAGGGGTTATACGAGCAGTACTTC
CASSFGQGLYEQYF
>.|TRBV5-4|TRBJ2-5|.
TGTGCCACCAGCTTGTCGGAACATAAACCAGAGACCCAGTACTTC
CATSLSEHKPETQYF
>.|TRBV4-1|TRBJ2-7|many
TGCGCCAGCAGCCCAGACCGGGACCACTCCTACGAGCAGTACTTC
CASSPDRDHSYEQYF
>TRBD1|TRBV5-1|TRBJ2-1|.
TGCGCCAGCAGACTGACAGGGAGCTCCTACAATGAGCAGTTCTTC
CASRLTGSSYNEQFF
>.|TRBV11-1|TRBJ2-7|many
TGTGCCAGCAGCTTGGTGGGCACCACCTACGAGCAGTACTTC
CASSLVGTTYEQYF
>.|TRBV7-3|TRBJ2-7|.
TGTGCCAGCAGCTTCCCCGGGGCGGGGCCACGCTCCTACGAGCAGTACTTC
CASSFPGAGPRSYEQYF
>.|TRBV7-9|TRBJ1-3|many
TGTGCCAGCAGCCTCTTACAGGGATTAAATGCTGGAAACACCATATATTTT
CASSLLQGLNAGNTIYF
>.|TRBV15|TRBJ1-2|many
TGTGCCACCAGGCCCAGGTTTCGGGACTATGGCTACACCTTC
CATRPRFRDYGYTF
>.|TRBV7-9|TRBJ2-7|many
TGTGCCAGCAGCTTTCCAGGGACTCATTCCGAGCAGTACTTC
CASSFPGTHSEQYF
>.|TRBV2|TRBJ1-4|.
TGTGCCAGCAGTGACACTGCGGGGATCCGGGAAAAACTGTTTTTT
CASSDTAGIREKLFF
>.|TRBV7-2|TRBJ1-5|many
TGTGCCAGCAGCTTAGCGGTTACGGCCCCCAATCAGCCCCAGCATTTT
CASSLAVTAPNQPQHF
>.|TRBV12-3/TRBV12-4|TRBJ1-3|.
TGTGCCAGCAGTCCCGGGACGCTATATGGAAACACCATATATTTT
CASSPGTLYGNTIYF
>.|TRBV20-1|TRBJ2-1|.
TGCAGTGCTAGCTCGGGCAATGAGCAGTTCTTC
CSASSGNEQFF
>TRBD1|TRBV27|TRBJ1-2|many
TGTGCCAGCACCACAGGGGGCGTAGGTGGCTACACCTTC
CASTTGGVGGYTF
>.|TRBV6-9|TRBJ1-2|.
TGTGCCAGCAGTTACGACAGATATGGCCACACCTTC
CASSYDRYGHTF
>TRBD2|TRBV19|TRBJ2-1|medium-sized
TGTGCCAGTAGTAATCGGGAGGCTTCCTTCTACAATGAGCAGTTCTTC
CASSNREASFYNEQFF
>TRBD1|TRBV6-5|TRBJ1-2|many
TGTGCCAGCAGTTTTCAGGGGGGGGGCTACACCTTC
CASSFQGGGYTF